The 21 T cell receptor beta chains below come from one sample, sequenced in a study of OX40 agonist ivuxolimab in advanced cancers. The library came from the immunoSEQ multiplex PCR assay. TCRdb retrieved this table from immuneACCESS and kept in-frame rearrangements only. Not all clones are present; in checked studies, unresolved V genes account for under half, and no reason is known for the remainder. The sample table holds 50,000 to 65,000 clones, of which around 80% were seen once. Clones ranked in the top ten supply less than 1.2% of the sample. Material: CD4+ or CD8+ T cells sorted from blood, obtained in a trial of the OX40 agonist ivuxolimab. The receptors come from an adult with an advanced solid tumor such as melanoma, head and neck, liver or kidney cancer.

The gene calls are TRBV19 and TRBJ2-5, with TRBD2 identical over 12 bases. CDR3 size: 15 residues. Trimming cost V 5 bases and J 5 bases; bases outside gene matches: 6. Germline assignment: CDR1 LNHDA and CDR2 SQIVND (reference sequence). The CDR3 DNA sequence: TGTGCCAGTAGTCGACTAGCGGGGGTGGTCGAGACCCAGTACTTC. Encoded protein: CASSRLAGVVETQYF. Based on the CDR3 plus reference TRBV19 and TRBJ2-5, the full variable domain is DGGITQSPKYLFRKEGQNVTLSCEQNLNHDAMYWYRQDPGQGLRLIYYSQIVNDFQKGDIAEGYSVSREKKESFPLTVTSAQKNPTAFYLCASSRLAGVVETQYFGPGTRLLVL.

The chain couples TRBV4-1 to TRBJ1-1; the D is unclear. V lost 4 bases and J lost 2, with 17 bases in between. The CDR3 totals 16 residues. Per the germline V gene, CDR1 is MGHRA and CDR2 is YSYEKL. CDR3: CASSPYRGRDNTEAFF. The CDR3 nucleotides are TGCGCCAGCAGCCCATATCGAGGTCGGGATAACACTGAAGCTTTCTTT.

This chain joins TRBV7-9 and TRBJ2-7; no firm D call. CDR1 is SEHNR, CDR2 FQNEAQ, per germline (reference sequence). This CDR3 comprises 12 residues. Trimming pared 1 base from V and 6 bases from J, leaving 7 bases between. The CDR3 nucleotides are TGTGCCAGCAGCTTAGGGCAGGTCGAGCAGTACTTC. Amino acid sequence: CASSLGQVEQYF.

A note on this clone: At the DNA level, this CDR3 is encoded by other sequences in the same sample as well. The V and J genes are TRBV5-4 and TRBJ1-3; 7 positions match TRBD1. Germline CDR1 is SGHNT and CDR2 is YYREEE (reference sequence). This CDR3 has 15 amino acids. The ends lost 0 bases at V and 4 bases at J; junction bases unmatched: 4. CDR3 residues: CASSLGRGGGNTIYF. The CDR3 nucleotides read TGTGCCAGCAGCTTGGGTCGAGGGGGCGGAAACACCATATATTTT.

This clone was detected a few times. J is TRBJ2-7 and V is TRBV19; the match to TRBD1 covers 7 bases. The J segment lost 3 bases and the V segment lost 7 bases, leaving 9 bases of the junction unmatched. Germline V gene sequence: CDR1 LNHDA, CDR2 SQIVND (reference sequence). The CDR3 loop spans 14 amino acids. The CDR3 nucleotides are TGTGCCAGTACCCCCCGGGACAGAAACTACGAGCAGTACTTC. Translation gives CASTPRDRNYEQYF.

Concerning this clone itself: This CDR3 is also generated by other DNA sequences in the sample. Here the CDR3 reads CASSLSGYNEQFF. CDR3 DNA sequence: TGTGCCAGCAGCCTTAGCGGGTACAATGAGCAGTTCTTC. The J gene is TRBJ2-1, the V gene TRBV7-2; 7 bases match TRBD2. V shed 5 bases and J 4 bases; nucleotides not matched to a gene: 2. Germline assignment: CDR1 SGHTA and CDR2 FQGNSA. The CDR3 length is 13 residues.

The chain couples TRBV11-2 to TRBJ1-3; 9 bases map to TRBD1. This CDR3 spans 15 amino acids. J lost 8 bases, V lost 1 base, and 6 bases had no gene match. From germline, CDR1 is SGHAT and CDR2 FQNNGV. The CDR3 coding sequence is TGTGCCAGCAGCTTAGGCCTGGACAGGGGCCACACCATATATTTT. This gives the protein CASSLGLDRGHTIYF. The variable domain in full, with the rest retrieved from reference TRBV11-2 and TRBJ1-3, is EAGVAQSPRYKIIEKRQSVAFWCNPISGHATLYWYQQILGQGPKLLIQFQNNGVVDDSQLPKDRFSAERLKGVDSTLKIQPAKLEDSAVYLCASSLGLDRGHTIYFGEGSWLTVV.

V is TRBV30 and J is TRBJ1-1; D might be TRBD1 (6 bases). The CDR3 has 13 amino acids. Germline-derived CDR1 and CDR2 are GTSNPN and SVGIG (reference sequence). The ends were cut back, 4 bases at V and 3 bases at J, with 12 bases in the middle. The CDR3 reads CAWTRYRDTEAFF. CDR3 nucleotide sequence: TGTGCCTGGACCCGTTACAGGGACACTGAAGCTTTCTTT.

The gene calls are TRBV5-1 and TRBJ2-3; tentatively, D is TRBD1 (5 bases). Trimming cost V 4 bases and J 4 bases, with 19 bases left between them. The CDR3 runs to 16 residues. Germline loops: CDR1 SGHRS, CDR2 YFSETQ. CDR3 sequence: CASSPMGPHHADTQYF. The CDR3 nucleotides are TGCGCCAGCAGCCCGATGGGGCCTCACCACGCAGATACGCAGTATTTT.

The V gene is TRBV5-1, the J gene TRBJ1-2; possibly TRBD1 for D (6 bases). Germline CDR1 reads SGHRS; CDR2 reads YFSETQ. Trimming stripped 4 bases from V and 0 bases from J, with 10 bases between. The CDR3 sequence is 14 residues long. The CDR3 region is CASSPDSSNYGYTF. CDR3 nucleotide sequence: TGCGCCAGCAGCCCGGACAGCTCTAACTATGGCTACACCTTC.

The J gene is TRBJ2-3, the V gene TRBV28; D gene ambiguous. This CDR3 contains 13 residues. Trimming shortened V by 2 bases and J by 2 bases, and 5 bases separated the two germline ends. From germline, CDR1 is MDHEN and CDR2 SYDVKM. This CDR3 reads CASSLQITDTQYF. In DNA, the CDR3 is TGTGCCAGCAGTTTACAGATCACAGATACGCAGTATTTT.

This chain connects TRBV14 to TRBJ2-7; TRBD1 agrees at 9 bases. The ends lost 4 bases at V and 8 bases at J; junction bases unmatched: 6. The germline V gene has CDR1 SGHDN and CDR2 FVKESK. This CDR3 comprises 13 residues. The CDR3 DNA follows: TGTGCCAGCAGCCGTGACAGGGGGTGGAAGCAGTACTTC. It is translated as CASSRDRGWKQYF.

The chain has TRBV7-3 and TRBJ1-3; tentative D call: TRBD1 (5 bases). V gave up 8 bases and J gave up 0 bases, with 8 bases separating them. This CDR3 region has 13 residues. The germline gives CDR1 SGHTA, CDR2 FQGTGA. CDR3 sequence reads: CASSDTSGNTIYF. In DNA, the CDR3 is TGTGCCAGCTCGGACACCTCTGGAAACACCATATATTTT.

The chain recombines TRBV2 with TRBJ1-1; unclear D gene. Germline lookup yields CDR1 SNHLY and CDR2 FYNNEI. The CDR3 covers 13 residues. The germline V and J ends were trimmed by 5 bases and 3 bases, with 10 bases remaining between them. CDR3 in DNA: TGTGCCAGCAGTCAGGCGCAGGACACTGAAGCTTTCTTT. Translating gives CASSQAQDTEAFF.

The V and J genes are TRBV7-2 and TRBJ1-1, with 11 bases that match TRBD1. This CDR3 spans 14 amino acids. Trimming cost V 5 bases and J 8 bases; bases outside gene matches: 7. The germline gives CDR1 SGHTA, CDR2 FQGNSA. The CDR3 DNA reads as TGTGCCAGCAGCAGGGACAGGGGGTATTCCGAAGCTTTCTTT. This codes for CASSRDRGYSEAFF.

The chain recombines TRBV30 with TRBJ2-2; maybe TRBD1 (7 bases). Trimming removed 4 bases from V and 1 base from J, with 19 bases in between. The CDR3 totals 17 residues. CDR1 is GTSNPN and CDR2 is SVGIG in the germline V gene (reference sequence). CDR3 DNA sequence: TGTGCCTGGATCGGGGGCTTTAGACAGGGGAACACCGGGGAGCTGTTTTTT. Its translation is CAWIGGFRQGNTGELFF.

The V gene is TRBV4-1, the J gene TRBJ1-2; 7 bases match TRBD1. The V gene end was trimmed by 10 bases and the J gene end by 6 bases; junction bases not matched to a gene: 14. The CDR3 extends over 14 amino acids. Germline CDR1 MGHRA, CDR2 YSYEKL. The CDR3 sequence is CATDPDTDRDGYTF. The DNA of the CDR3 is TGCGCCACCGACCCAGACACCGACAGGGATGGCTACACCTTC.

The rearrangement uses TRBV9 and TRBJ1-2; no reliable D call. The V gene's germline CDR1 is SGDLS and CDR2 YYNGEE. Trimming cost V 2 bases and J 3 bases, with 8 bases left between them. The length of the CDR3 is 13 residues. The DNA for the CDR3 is TGTGCCAGCAGCGTTTCAGTAGACTATGGCTACACCTTC. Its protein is CASSVSVDYGYTF.

In nucleotides, the CDR3 is TGTGCCAGCAGCCCGACAGGGAACTATGGCTACACCTTC. Amino acids: CASSPTGNYGYTF. The chain has TRBV7-6 and TRBJ1-2, with TRBD1 identical over 7 bases. This CDR3 contains 13 residues. Germline loops: CDR1 SGHVS, CDR2 FNYEAQ. Trimming took 5 bases from V and 2 from J; bases not matched to a gene: 2.

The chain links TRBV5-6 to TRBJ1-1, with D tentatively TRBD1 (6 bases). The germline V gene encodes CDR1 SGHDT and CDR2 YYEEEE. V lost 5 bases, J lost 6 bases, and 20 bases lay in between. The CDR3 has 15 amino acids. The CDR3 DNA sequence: TGTGCCAGCAGTTCTGACGGCGGGGGGCTGGCTGAAGCTTTCTTT. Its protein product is CASSSDGGGLAEAFF.

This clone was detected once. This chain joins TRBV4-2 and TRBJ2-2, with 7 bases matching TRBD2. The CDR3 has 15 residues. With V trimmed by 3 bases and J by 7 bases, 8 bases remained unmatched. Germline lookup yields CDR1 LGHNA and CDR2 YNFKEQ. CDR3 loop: CASSQTGWEGGELFF. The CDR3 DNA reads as TGTGCCAGCAGCCAGACCGGCTGGGAGGGCGGGGAGCTGTTTTTT.